This TCR beta chain stems from a study of cytomegalovirus exposure and HLA in healthy donors. Germline-derived CDR1 and CDR2 are KGHSH and LQKENI. Trimming stripped 8 bases from V and 3 bases from J, with 13 bases between. The CDR3 is 13 amino acids. Generated by immunoSEQ multiplex PCR, the TCRdb table keeps only in-frame clones and is missing some. This table holds 150,000 or so clones, 86% found once. The chain recombines TRBV18 with TRBJ1-2; a weak D match, TRBD1 (5 bases). The specimen sequenced was PBMCs. This sequence was found in a man aged 18 to 30 in good health and CMV-seropositive. CDR3 DNA: TGTGCCAGCGCCTCTTGGGACTACTATGGCTACACCTTC. Protein sequence: CASASWDYYGYTF.